Each of the 15 T cell receptor beta chains below was sequenced from the same sample in a study of blood T cell repertoires in COVID-19. The repertoire was sequenced with immunoSEQ multiplex PCR; TCRdb's copy has only in-frame clones and lacks some. The sample carries under 150,000 clones, 84% recorded once. Specimen: peripheral blood. All receptors come from a man aged 55 to 70 with acute or convalescent COVID-19.

The chain joins TRBV28 to TRBJ1-3, with TRBD1 matching over 8 bases. This CDR3 is built from 15 residues. Germline V gene data show CDR1 as MDHEN and CDR2 as SYDVKM. V shed 5 bases, J shed 3 bases, and the junction held 6 bases outside the gene matches. The CDR3 coding sequence is TGTGCCAGCAGTCCAGGAGACAGGGGTGGAAACACCATATATTTT. This gives the protein CASSPGDRGGNTIYF.

The chain links TRBV29-1 to TRBJ2-3, with D possibly matching TRBD1 (5 bases). V lost 4 bases and J 4 bases, leaving 15 bases between the germline ends. The CDR3 contains 14 residues. Germline lookup yields CDR1 SQVTM and CDR2 ANQGSEA. The DNA for the CDR3 is TGCAGCGTTGGGGCAGGGATAATGTCAGATACGCAGTATTTT. Translation gives CSVGAGIMSDTQYF.

This sequence joins TRBV9 and TRBJ2-2; D perhaps matches TRBD2 (5 bases). The germline V and J ends were trimmed by 0 bases and 7 bases, with 10 bases remaining between them. The CDR3 runs 14 residues. CDR1 and CDR2 from the germline V gene are SGDLS and YYNGEE. The CDR3, as DNA: TGTGCCAGCAGCGTAGGAGGGATCGGCGGGGAGCTGTTTTTT. It specifies CASSVGGIGGELFF.

CDR3: CASSQYPDSFFYNEQFF. CDR3 sequence (DNA): TGCGCCAGCAGCCAATACCCCGACAGTTTCTTCTACAATGAGCAGTTCTTC. J is TRBJ2-1 and V is TRBV4-1, with D perhaps TRBD1 (5 bases). Germline lookup yields CDR1 MGHRA and CDR2 YSYEKL. The CDR3 runs to 17 residues. The germline V and J ends were trimmed by 2 bases and 3 bases, with 17 bases remaining between them.

This chain uses TRBV6-1 with TRBJ2-7; D perhaps matches TRBD2 (5 bases). Germline CDR1 MNHNS, CDR2 SASEGT. V was trimmed by 3 bases and J by 4 bases, leaving 13 bases between them. The CDR3 length is 14 residues. The CDR3 nucleotides are TGTGCCAGCAGTGACAAGCAGAGAGGGTACGAGCAGTACTTC. Translation: CASSDKQRGYEQYF.

This clone has only one observation. V is TRBV27 and J is TRBJ2-7, with 9 bases identical to TRBD1. The germline V gene has CDR1 MNHEY and CDR2 SMNVEV (reference sequence). The CDR3 contains 17 residues. The trim removed 0 bases at V and 3 bases at J, leaving 9 bases unmatched. CDR3 amino acids: CASSLSRTGTGNYEQYF. In nucleotides, the CDR3 is TGTGCCAGCAGTTTATCCCGCACCGGGACAGGGAACTACGAGCAGTACTTC.

J is TRBJ2-3 and V is TRBV9; 10 nucleotides agree with TRBD1. This CDR3 is built from 16 residues. V was clipped by 3 bases and J by 6 bases; unmatched bases: 10. Germline V CDR1 and CDR2: SGDLS, YYNGEE. CDR3 sequence: CASSDRNGQGGDTQYF. The CDR3 DNA follows: TGTGCCAGCAGCGACCGAAACGGACAGGGGGGGGATACGCAGTATTTT.

The DNA for the CDR3 is TGTGCCAGCAGTGACGGGGGGATCACAGATACGCAGTATTTT. It is translated as CASSDGGITDTQYF. This chain joins TRBV6-1 and TRBJ2-3; 7 bases align to TRBD2. The CDR3 totals 14 residues. Germline CDR1 is MNHNS and CDR2 is SASEGT. V was pared by 3 bases and J by 2 bases, with 2 bases of the junction left unmatched.

The genes are TRBV12-3 or TRBV12-4 and TRBJ1-2, with D hard to call. The CDR3 totals 11 residues. The V end was cut by 7 bases, the J end by 2 bases, with 5 bases between. CDR3 bases: TGTGCCAGCACGGGGAACTATGGCTACACCTTC. Protein: CASTGNYGYTF.

V usage is TRBV5-1 and J usage is TRBJ2-1; 14 positions match TRBD2. CDR1 is SGHRS, CDR2 YFSETQ, per germline. This CDR3 spans 15 amino acids. The junction had 6 bases not matched to a gene; V was cut back by 5 bases and J by 8 bases. The CDR3 sequence: CASSGTSGGFDEQFF. The CDR3 DNA reads as TGCGCCAGCAGTGGGACTAGCGGGGGATTCGATGAGCAGTTCTTC.

This clone was seen a few times. The chain joins TRBV3-1 (or the pseudogene TRBV3-2) to TRBJ1-2; 7 nucleotides match TRBD1. V lost 7 bases, J lost 3 bases, and 5 bases stayed unmatched. The CDR3 consists of 13 residues. Germline V lookup: CDR1 LGHDT, CDR2 YNNKEL (reference sequence). The CDR3 spells CASTLTGDYGYTF. CDR3 coding DNA: TGTGCCAGCACCCTAACAGGGGACTATGGCTACACCTTC.

The sample holds one count of this clone. The rearrangement uses TRBV19 and TRBJ2-3, with 7 bases lining up with TRBD1. Trimming removed 0 bases from V and 3 bases from J; junction bases left unmatched: 9. The CDR3 is 17 amino acids. Germline V gene data show CDR1 as LNHDA and CDR2 as SQIVND (reference sequence). This CDR3 is CASSIEGAGGWTDTQYF. The CDR3 bases are TGTGCCAGTAGTATAGAAGGGGCAGGGGGATGGACAGATACGCAGTATTTT.

The chain has TRBV14 and TRBJ1-4; 8 bases map to TRBD1. CDR1 SGHDN and CDR2 FVKESK come from the germline V gene. The CDR3 is 19 residues long. V lost 1 base, J lost 5 bases, and 15 bases stayed unmatched. The CDR3 DNA sequence: TGTGCCAGCAGCCAAGGGCGGACAGGGCCCTTTGTTTCCAATGAAAAACTGTTTTTT. Translating gives CASSQGRTGPFVSNEKLFF. Based on the CDR3 plus reference TRBV14 and TRBJ1-4, the full variable domain is EAGVTQFPSHSVIEKGQTVTLRCDPISGHDNLYWYRRVMGKEIKFLLHFVKESKQDESGMPNNRFLAERTGGTYSTLKVQPAELEDSGVYFCASSQGRTGPFVSNEKLFFGSGTQLSVL.

The chain couples TRBV7-9 to TRBJ2-7; maybe TRBD1 (6 bases). The CDR3 spans 14 residues. V was trimmed by 5 bases and J by 3 bases, leaving 14 bases between them. Germline CDR1 and CDR2: SEHNR and FQNEAQ (reference sequence). In DNA form, the CDR3 reads TGTGCCAGCAGCGAACGACAGGCCGACTACGAGCAGTACTTC. It yields the protein CASSERQADYEQYF.

V and J are TRBV9 and TRBJ2-3, with a possible D match to TRBD1 (6 bases). Trimming stripped 1 base from V and 4 bases from J, with 25 bases between. The V gene's germline CDR1 is SGDLS and CDR2 YYNGEE. This CDR3 contains 19 residues. CDR3 region: CASSVKMDPRGWGSDTQYF. CDR3 DNA: TGTGCCAGCAGCGTAAAGATGGACCCCAGGGGCTGGGGTTCAGATACGCAGTATTTT.